Given below is one T cell receptor (beta chain) in context. Across 20 to 25 US areas, participants ranged in age from about 18 to 100 years. Profiling relied on immunoSEQ multiplex PCR, and the TCRdb table lists in-frame clones only, not all of them. This sample has a few hundred thousand clones; approximately 85% occur once, and the top ten carry under 2.5%. The CDR3 length is 13 residues. The germline V gene has CDR1 LNHDA and CDR2 SQIVND (reference sequence). The germline V and J ends were trimmed by 8 bases and 6 bases, with 13 bases remaining between them. This entry belongs to a study of blood T cell repertoires in COVID-19.

The source material was PBMCs or T cells enriched from blood (not recorded which). This sequence joins TRBV19 and TRBJ1-4; D not certain. The source of this sequence is a woman in her 50s who had recovered from COVID-19. CDR3 DNA: TGTGCCAGTCAATCGACTCAAGATGAAAAACTGTTTTTT. As protein: CASQSTQDEKLFF.